This T cell receptor (beta chain) was found in a study of blood T cell repertoires in COVID-19. On the study more broadly: Material from acute and convalescent COVID-19 was sourced from the United States, Italy and Spain.

Ages ranged from roughly 18 to 100 years, with residence in about two dozen US areas. CDR3 length equals 13 residues. CDR1 SGHRS and CDR2 YFSETQ come from the germline V gene. Trimming cost V 4 bases and J 5 bases; bases outside gene matches: 3. Original data processing: How many nucleated cells were present was estimated from reference gene primer amplification. Profiled with immunoSEQ multiplex PCR; TCRdb holds only in-frame clones, not every one. V and J calls and clone size are those listed in that table; D and trimming were worked out from the DNA. The sample contains fewer than 500,000 clones, roughly nine tenths of which appear only once.

V usage is TRBV5-1 and J usage is TRBJ1-5; 7 bases are shared with TRBD1. This receptor was taken from a young woman who had recovered from COVID-19. Material: PBMCs or T cells enriched from blood (not recorded which). The CDR3 sequence: CASSPDRDQPQHF. CDR3 DNA: TGCGCCAGCAGCCCTGACAGGGATCAGCCCCAGCATTTT.